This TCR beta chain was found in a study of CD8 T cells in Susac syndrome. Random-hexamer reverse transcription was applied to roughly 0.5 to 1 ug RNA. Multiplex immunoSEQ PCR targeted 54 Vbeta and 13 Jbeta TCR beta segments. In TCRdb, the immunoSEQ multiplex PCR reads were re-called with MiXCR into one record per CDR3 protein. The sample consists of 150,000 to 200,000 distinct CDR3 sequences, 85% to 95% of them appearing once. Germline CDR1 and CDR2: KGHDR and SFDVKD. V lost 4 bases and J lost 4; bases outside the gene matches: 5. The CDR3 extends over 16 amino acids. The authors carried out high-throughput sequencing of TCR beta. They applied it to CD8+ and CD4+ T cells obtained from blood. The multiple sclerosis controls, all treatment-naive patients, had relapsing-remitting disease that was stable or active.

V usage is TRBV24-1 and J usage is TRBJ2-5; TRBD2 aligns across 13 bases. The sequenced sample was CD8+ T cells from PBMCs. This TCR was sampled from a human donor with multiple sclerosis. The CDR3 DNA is TGTGCCACCAGTGACACGACTAGCGGGGGGTTAGAGACCCAGTACTTC. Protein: CATSDTTSGGLETQYF.